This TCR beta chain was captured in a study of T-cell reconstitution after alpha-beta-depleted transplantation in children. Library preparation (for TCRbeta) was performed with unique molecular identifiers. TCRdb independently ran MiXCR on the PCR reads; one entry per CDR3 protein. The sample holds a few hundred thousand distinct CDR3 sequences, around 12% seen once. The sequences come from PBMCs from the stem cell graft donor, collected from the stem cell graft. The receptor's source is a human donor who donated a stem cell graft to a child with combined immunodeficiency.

CDR3 in DNA: TGTGCCACCAGCAGGGCTAGACAGGCTGAGCAGTTCTTC. Protein sequence: CATSRARQAEQFF. This sequence joins TRBV15 and TRBJ2-1; D possibly corresponds to TRBD1 (6 bases). CDR1 and CDR2 from the germline V gene are LNHNV and YYDKDF (reference sequence). V was trimmed by 3 bases and J by 9 bases, leaving 12 bases between them. This CDR3 is 13 amino acids long.